This is a list of T cell receptor beta chains from one sample in a study of immune heterogeneity within non-small cell lung tumors. A single record per CDR3 protein comes from TCRdb applying MiXCR to the multiplex PCR reads. Among 2,000 or so distinct CDR3 sequences listed, 20% to 25% were seen once. Sequencing was done on a sample of lung tumor tissue. The receptors were sampled from a woman aged 45 to 65 with non-small cell lung cancer. CDR3s include the opening cysteine and the closing phenylalanine or tryptophan. The D gene is left open where the match is weak. Some rows have no size entry. The others give once, few or many, or a class for an expanded clone.

medium-sized TRBJ1-6 TRBV4-3 - CASSQEFWVSPLHF TGCGCCAGCAGCCAAGAATTTTGGGTTTCACCCCTCCACTTT
medium-sized TRBJ1-1 TRBV7-2 - CASSLVGRNTEAFF TGTGCCAGCAGCTTAGTCGGACGGAACACTGAAGCTTTCTTT
large TRBJ1-6 TRBV28 - CASSLPVDNSPLHF TGTGCCAGCAGTTTACCAGTGGACAACTCACCCCTCCACTTT
medium-sized TRBJ2-1 TRBV6-2/TRBV6-3 TRBD2 CASSYSLWEGRSNEQFF TGTGCCAGCAGTTACTCCCTTTGGGAGGGAAGAAGCAATGAGCAGTTCTTC
once TRBJ1-1 TRBV11-2 TRBD1 CASRFNPGTVNTEAFF TGTGCCAGCAGATTTAACCCGGGGACAGTGAACACTGAAGCTTTCTTT
large TRBJ1-6 TRBV20-1 - CSANRAGNSPLHF TGCAGTGCTAATCGTGCGGGGAATTCACCCCTCCACTTT
medium-sized TRBJ2-2 TRBV6-2/TRBV6-3 - CASSYYRTQTGELFF TGTGCCAGCAGTTACTATAGGACACAGACCGGGGAGCTGTTTTTT
large TRBJ1-5 TRBV24-1 - CATSVDSNQPQHF TGTGCCACCAGTGTCGATAGCAATCAGCCCCAGCATTTT
medium-sized TRBJ2-7 TRBV20-1 - CSAPIPGGLPEQYF TGCAGTGCCCCGATACCGGGGGGCCTACCCGAGCAGTACTTC
- TRBJ1-2 TRBV6-2/TRBV6-3 - CAISYEGSRAYGYTF TGTGCCATCAGCTATGAGGGATCCCGGGCCTATGGCTACACCTTC
medium-sized TRBJ2-1 TRBV19 - CASSILPSFVNEQFF TGTGCCAGTAGTATACTCCCTAGCTTCGTTAATGAGCAGTTCTTC
medium-sized TRBJ1-5 TRBV4-2 - CASSQDLASNQPQHF TGTGCCAGCAGCCAAGATTTGGCTAGCAATCAGCCCCAGCATTTT
medium-sized TRBJ2-3 TRBV20-1 TRBD2 CSAKPGLARTDTQYF TGCAGTGCTAAACCGGGACTAGCGAGGACAGATACGCAGTATTTT
- TRBJ1-4 TRBV16 - CASSQRDWDPPFF TGTGCCAGCAGCCAAAGGGACTGGGACCCGCCGTTTTTT
- TRBJ2-1 TRBV9 - CASSVVTPLNEQFF TGTGCCAGCAGCGTAGTGACTCCCCTCAATGAGCAGTTCTTC
medium-sized TRBJ2-1 TRBV19 - CASSIALGDTYNEQFF TGTGCCAGTAGTATAGCTTTAGGGGACACATACAATGAGCAGTTCTTC
large TRBJ1-4 TRBV20-1 - CSATKGWGYNEKLFF TGCAGTGCTACCAAAGGATGGGGATATAATGAAAAACTGTTTTTT
medium-sized TRBJ2-3 TRBV2 - CASSHQGADTQYF TGTGCCAGCAGTCATCAAGGGGCAGATACGCAGTATTTT
medium-sized TRBJ2-5 TRBV7-2 - CASSRDSGQETQYF TGTGCCAGCAGCCGGGACTCGGGCCAAGAGACCCAGTACTTC
large TRBJ1-1 TRBV27 TRBD1 CANRDRTTEAFF TGTGCCAACAGGGACAGGACCACTGAAGCTTTCTTT
large TRBJ1-1 TRBV20-1 - CSARERSYTEAFF TGCAGTGCTAGAGAGCGGAGTTACACTGAAGCTTTCTTT
- TRBJ2-1 TRBV7-2 TRBD2 CASSPSGTSDEQFF TGTGCCAGCAGCCCGAGCGGGACGAGCGATGAGCAGTTCTTC
medium-sized TRBJ1-6 TRBV12-3/TRBV12-4 TRBD1 CASSFGTVGSPLHF TGTGCCAGCAGTTTTGGGACAGTAGGTTCACCCCTCCACTTT
large TRBJ1-2 TRBV3-1 - CASSLGLRSNYGYTF TGTGCCAGCAGCCTAGGACTGAGATCTAACTATGGCTACACCTTC
- TRBJ1-2 TRBV10-3 TRBD1 CAISANGQGIYGYTF TGTGCCATCAGTGCGAATGGACAGGGAATCTATGGCTACACCTTC
medium-sized TRBJ2-3 TRBV27 - CASSSPRRVGGADTQYF TGTGCCAGCAGTTCTCCGCGGCGGGTAGGGGGGGCAGATACGCAGTATTTT
- TRBJ1-5 TRBV9 - CASSARGGAKYQPQHF TGTGCCAGCAGCGCGAGGGGAGGGGCGAAGTACCAGCCCCAGCATTTT
large TRBJ2-1 TRBV18 - CASSPVNNEQFF TGTGCCAGCTCACCAGTCAACAATGAGCAGTTCTTC
few TRBJ2-6 TRBV5-1 TRBD1 CASSLAGTGGDGANVLTF TGCGCCAGCAGCCTCGCCGGGACAGGGGGCGACGGGGCCAACGTCCTGACTTTC
few TRBJ2-3 TRBV10-3 - CAISGRQRSSTDTQYF TGTGCCATCAGTGGAAGACAGCGAAGCAGCACAGATACGCAGTATTTT